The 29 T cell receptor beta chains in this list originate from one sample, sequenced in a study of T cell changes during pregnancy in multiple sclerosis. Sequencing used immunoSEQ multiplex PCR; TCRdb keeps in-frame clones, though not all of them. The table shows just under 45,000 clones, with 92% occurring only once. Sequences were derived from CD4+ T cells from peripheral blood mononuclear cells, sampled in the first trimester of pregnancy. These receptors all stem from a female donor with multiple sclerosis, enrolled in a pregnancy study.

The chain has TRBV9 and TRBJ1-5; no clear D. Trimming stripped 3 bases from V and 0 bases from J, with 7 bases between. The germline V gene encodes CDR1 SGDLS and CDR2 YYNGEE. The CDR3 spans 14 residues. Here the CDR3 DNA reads TGTGCCAGCAGCGCCACTTATAGCAATCAGCCCCAGCATTTT. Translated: CASSATYSNQPQHF.

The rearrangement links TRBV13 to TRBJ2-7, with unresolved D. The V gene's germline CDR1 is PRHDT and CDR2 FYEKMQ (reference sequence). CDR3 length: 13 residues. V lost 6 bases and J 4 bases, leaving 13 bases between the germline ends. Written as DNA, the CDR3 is TGTGCCAGCAGGTACAAGCGATCATACGAGCAGTACTTC. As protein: CASRYKRSYEQYF.

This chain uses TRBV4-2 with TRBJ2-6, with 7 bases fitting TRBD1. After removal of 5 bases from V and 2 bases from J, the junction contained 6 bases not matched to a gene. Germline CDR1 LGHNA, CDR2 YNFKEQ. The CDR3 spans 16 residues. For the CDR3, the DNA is TGTGCCAGCAGCGTACAGGGACAGACTGGGGCCAACGTCCTGACTTTC. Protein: CASSVQGQTGANVLTF.

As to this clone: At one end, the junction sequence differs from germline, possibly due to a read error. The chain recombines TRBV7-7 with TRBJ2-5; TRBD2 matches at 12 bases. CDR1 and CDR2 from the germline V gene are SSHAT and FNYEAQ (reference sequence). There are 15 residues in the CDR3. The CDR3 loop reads CASSQGLAGIETQYF. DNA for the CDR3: TGTGCTAGCAGCCAAGGACTAGCGGGAATAGAGACCCAGTACTTC. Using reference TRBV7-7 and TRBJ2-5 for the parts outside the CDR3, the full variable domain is GAGVSQSPRYKVTKRGQDVTLRCDPISSHATLYWYQQALGQGPEFLTYFNYEAQPDKSGLPSDRFSAERPEGSISTLTIQRTEQRDSAMYRCASSQGLAGIETQYFGPGTRLLVL.

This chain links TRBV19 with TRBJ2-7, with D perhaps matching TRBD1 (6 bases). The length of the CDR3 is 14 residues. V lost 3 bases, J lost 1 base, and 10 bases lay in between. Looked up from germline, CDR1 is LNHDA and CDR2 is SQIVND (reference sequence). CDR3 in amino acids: CASSIVQGSYEQYF. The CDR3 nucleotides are TGTGCCAGTAGTATCGTCCAGGGGTCCTACGAGCAGTACTTC.

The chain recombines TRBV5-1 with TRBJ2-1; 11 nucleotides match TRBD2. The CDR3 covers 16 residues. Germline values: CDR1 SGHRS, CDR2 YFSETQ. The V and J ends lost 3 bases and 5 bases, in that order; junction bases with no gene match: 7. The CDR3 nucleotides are TGCGCCAGCAGCTGGACTAGCGGGTGGTTGGACAATGAGCAGTTCTTC. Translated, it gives CASSWTSGWLDNEQFF.

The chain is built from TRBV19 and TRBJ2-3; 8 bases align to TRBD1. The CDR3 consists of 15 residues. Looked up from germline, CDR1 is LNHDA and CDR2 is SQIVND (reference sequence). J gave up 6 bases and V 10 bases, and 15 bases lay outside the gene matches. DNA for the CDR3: TGTGCCACCCGCCTGGGGGACAGGCTAAGGGATACGCAGTATTTT. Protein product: CATRLGDRLRDTQYF.

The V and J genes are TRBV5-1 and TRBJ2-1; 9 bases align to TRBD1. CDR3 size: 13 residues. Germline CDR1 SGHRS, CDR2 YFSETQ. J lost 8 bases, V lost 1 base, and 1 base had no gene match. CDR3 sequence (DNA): TGCGCCAGCAGCTTGACAGGGGGCGATGAGCAGTTCTTC. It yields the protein CASSLTGGDEQFF.

The CDR3 coding sequence is TGTGCCAGCAAGGGGGTGACAGGGCTTGAAGCTTTCTTT. This translates into CASKGVTGLEAFF. The gene calls are TRBV6-6 and TRBJ1-1, with 7 bases matching TRBD1. Looked up from germline, CDR1 is MNHNY and CDR2 is SVGAGI (reference sequence). V lost 7 bases and J lost 7; bases outside the gene matches: 9. The CDR3 extends over 13 amino acids.

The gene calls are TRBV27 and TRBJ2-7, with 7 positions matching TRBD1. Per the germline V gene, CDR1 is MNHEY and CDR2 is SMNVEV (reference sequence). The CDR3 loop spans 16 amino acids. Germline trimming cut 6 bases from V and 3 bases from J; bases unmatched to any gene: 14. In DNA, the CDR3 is TGTGCCAGCAGCCGAGGTGGGGACAGACGTTACTACGAGCAGTACTTC. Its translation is CASSRGGDRRYYEQYF.

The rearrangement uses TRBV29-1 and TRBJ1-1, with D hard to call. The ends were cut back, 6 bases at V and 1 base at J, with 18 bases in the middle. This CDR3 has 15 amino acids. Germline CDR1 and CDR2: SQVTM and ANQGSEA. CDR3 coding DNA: TGCAGCGTCGCCGGCAGGTTGCCAAAGAACACTGAAGCTTTCTTT. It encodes CSVAGRLPKNTEAFF.

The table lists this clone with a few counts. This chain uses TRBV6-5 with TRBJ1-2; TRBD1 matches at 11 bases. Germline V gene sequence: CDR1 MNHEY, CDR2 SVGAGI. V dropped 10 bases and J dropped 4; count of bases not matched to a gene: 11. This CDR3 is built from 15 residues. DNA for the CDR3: TGTGCCACCTTATACGGGACAGGGGGAGTCTATGGCTACACCTTC. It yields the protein CATLYGTGGVYGYTF.

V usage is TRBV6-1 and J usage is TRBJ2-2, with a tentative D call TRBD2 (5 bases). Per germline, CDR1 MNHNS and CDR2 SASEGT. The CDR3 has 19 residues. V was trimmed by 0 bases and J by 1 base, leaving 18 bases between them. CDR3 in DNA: TGTGCCAGCAGTGAAGCTCTACTAGTTGGAGCCCTGAACACCGGGGAGCTGTTTTTT. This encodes CASSEALLVGALNTGELFF.

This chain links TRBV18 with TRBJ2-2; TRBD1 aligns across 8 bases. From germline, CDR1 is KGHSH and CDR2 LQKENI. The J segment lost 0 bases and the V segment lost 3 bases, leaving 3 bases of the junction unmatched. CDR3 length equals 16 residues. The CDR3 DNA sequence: TGTGCCAGCTCACCTCAGGGGGCCGCGAACACCGGGGAGCTGTTTTTT. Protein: CASSPQGAANTGELFF. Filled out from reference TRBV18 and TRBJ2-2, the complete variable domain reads NAGVMQNPRHLVRRRGQEARLRCSPMKGHSHVYWYRQLPEEGLKFMVYLQKENIIDESGMPKERFSAEFPKEGPSILRIQQVVRGDSAAYFCASSPQGAANTGELFFGEGSRLTVL.

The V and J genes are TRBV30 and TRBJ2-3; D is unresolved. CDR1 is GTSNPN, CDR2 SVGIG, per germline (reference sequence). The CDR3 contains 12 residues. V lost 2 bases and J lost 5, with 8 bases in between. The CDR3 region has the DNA TGTGCCTGGAGTCTGTCCGGAGATACGCAGTATTTT. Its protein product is CAWSLSGDTQYF.

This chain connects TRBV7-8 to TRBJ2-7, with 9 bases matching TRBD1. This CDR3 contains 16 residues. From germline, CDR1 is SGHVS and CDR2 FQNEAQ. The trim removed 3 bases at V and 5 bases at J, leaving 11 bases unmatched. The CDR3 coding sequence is TGTGCCAGCAGCTTCAAGCCGGGACAGGGTACCCACGAGCAGTACTTC. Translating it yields CASSFKPGQGTHEQYF.

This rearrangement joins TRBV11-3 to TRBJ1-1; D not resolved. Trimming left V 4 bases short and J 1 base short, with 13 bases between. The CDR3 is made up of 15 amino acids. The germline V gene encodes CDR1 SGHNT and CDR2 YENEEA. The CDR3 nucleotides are TGTGCCAGCAGCTCTAGCGCACGGACGAACACTGAAGCTTTCTTT. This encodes CASSSSARTNTEAFF.

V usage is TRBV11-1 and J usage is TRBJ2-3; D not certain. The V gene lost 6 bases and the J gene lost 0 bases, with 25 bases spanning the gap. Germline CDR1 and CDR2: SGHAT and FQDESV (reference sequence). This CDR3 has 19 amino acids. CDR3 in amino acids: CASSSTEPVVDYSTDTQYF. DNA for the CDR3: TGTGCCAGCAGTTCAACTGAACCCGTGGTCGATTATAGCACAGATACGCAGTATTTT.

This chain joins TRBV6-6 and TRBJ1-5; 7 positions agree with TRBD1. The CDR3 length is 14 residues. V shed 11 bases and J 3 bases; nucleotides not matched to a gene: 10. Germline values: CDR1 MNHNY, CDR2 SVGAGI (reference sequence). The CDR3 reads CACMSGTANQPQHF. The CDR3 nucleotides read TGTGCCTGCATGTCCGGGACAGCCAATCAGCCCCAGCATTTT.

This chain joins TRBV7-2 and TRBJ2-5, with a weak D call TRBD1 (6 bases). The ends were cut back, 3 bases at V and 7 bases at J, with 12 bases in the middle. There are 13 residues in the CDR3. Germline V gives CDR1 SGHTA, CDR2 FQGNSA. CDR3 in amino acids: CASSFPGVGTQYF. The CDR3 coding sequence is TGTGCCAGCAGCTTTCCAGGGGTAGGGACCCAGTACTTC.

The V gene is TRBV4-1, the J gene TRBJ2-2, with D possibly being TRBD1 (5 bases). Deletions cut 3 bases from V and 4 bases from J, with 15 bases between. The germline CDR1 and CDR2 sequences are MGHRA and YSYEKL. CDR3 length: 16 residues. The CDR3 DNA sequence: TGCGCCAGCAGCCACCTCGATATGGGGCTCACCGGGGAGCTGTTTTTT. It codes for CASSHLDMGLTGELFF.

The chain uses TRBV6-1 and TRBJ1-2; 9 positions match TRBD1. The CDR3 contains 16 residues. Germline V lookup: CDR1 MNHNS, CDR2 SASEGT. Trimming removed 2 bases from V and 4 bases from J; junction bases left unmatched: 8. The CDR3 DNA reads TGTGCCAGCAGTGAAAGTTCGACAGGGGGTCCCTATGGCTACACCTTC. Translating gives CASSESSTGGPYGYTF.

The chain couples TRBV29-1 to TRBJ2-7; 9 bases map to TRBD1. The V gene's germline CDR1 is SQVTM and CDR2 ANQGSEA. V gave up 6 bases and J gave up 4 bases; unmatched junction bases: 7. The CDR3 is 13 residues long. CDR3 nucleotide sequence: TGCAGCGTGGGGCGGACAGGGGCGTACGAGCAGTACTTC. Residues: CSVGRTGAYEQYF.

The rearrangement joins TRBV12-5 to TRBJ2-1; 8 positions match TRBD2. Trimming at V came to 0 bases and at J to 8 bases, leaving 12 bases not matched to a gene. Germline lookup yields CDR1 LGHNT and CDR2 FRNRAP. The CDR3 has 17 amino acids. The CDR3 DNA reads TGTGCTAGTGGTTTGGTTCTAAAGCGGGAGTGGTTACATGAGCAGTTCTTC. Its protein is CASGLVLKREWLHEQFF.

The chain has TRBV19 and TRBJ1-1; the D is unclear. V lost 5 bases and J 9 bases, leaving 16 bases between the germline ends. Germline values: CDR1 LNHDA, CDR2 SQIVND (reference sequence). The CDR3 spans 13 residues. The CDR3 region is CASSPSWLSKAFF. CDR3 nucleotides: TGTGCCAGTAGTCCCTCTTGGCTCTCGAAAGCTTTCTTT.

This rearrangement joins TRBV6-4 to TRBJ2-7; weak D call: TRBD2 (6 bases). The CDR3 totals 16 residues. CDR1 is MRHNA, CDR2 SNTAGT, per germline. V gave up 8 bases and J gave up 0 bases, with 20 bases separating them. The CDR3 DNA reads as TGTGCCAGCCCCCCCGGCGGGGCCCTTATCTCCTACGAGCAGTACTTC. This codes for CASPPGGALISYEQYF.

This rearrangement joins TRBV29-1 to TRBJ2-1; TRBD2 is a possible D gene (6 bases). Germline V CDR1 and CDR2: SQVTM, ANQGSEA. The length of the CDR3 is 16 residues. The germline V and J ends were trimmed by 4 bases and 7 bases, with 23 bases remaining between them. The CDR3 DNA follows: TGCAGCGTTGCCGCCTCAGACGCGGGAACTTGGAATGAGCAGTTCTTC. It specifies CSVAASDAGTWNEQFF.

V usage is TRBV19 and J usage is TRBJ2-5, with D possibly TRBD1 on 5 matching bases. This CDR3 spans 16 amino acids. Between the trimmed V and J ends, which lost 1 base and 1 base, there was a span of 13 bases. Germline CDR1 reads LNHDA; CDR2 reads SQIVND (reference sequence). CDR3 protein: CASSIGTRGSQETQYF. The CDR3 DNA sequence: TGTGCCAGTAGTATAGGTACAAGGGGCTCCCAAGAGACCCAGTACTTC.

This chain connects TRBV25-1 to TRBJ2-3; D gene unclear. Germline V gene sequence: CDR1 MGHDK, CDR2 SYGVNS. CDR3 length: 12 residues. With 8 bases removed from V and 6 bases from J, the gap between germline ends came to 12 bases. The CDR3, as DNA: TGTGCCAGCTCCCTTCGGGTCGATACGCAGTATTTT. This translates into CASSLRVDTQYF.